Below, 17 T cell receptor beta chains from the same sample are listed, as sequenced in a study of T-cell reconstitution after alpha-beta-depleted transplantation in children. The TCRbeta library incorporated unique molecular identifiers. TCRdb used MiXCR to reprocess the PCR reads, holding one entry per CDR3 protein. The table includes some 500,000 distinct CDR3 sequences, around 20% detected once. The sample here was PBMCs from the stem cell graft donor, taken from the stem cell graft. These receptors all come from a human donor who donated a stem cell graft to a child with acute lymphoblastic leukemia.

The CDR3 reads CSVEVQQVILVNEQFF. The CDR3 DNA follows: TGCAGCGTTGAAGTCCAACAGGTCATACTGGTCAATGAGCAGTTCTTC. The chain carries TRBV29-1 and TRBJ2-1; TRBD1 might be the D (5 bases). The germline V gene has CDR1 SQVTM and CDR2 ANQGSEA. CDR3 size: 16 residues. Trimming removed 1 base from V and 6 bases from J, with 19 bases in between.

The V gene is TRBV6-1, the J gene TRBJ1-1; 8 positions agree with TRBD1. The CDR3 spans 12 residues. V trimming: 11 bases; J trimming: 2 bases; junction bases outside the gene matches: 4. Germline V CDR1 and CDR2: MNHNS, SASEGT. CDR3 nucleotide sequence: TGTGCCGCCGGACAGGGAAACACTGAAGCTTTCTTT. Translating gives CAAGQGNTEAFF.

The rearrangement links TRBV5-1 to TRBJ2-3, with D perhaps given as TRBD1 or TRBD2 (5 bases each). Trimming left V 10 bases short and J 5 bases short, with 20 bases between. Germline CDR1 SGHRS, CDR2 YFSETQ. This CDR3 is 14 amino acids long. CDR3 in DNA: TGCGCCTCTTACTGGGGACCTACTGGAGATACGCAGTATTTT. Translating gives CASYWGPTGDTQYF.

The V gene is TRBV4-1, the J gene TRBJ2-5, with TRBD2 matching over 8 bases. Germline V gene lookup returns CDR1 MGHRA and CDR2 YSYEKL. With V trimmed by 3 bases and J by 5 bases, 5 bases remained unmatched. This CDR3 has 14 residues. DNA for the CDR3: TGCGCCAGCAGCCACCCGTCTAGCGGGGAGACCCAGTACTTC. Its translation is CASSHPSSGETQYF.

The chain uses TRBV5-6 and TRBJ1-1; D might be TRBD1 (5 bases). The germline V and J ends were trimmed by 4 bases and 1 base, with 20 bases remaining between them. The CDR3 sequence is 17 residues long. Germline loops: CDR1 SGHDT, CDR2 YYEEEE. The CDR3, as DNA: TGTGCCAGCAGCCTTACTGCAAGGGACGCGTGGAACACTGAAGCTTTCTTT. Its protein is CASSLTARDAWNTEAFF.

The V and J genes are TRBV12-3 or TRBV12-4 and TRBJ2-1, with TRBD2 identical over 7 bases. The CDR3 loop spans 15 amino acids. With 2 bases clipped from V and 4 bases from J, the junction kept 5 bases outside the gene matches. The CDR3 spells CASSLSGAGYNEQFF. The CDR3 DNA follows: TGTGCCAGCAGTTTAAGCGGGGCTGGGTACAATGAGCAGTTCTTC.

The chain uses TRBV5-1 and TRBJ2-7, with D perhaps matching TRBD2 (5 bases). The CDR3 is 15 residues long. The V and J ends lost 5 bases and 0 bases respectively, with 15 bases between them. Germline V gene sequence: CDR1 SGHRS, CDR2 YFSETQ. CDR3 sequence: CASRFSGGSSYEQYF. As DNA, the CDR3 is TGCGCCAGCAGGTTTTCAGGTGGGAGCTCCTACGAGCAGTACTTC. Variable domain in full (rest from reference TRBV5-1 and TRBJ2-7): KAGVTQTPRYLIKTRGQQVTLSCSPISGHRSVSWYQQTPGQGLQFLFEYFSETQRNKGNFPGRFSGRQFSNSRSEMNVSTLELGDSALYLCASRFSGGSSYEQYFGPGTRLTVT.

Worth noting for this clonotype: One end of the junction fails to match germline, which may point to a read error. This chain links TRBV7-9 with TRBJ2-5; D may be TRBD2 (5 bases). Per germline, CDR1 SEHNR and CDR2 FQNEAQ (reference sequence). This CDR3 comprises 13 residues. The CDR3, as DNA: TGCGCCAGCAGCTTGTTGAGGGCAGAGACCCAGTACTTC. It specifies CASSLLRAETQYF.

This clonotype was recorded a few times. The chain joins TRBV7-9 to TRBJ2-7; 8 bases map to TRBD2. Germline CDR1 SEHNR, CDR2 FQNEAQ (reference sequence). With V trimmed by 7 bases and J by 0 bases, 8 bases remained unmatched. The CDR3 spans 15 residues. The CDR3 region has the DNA TGTGCCAGCACCGTTCCCGGGACTAGCTCCTACGAGCAGTACTTC. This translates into CASTVPGTSSYEQYF.

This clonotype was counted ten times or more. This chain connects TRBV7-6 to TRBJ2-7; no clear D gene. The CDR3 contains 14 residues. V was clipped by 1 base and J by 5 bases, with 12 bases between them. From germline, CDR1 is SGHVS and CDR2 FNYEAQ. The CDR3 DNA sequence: TGTGCCAGCAGCTTAGTACCCATTTCTAACGAGCAGTACTTC. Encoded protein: CASSLVPISNEQYF.

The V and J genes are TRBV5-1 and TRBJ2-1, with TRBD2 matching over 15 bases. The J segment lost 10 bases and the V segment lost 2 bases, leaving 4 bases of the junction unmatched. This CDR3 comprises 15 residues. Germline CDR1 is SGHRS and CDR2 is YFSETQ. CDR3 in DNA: TGCGCCAGCAGCTTACTGGGACTAGCGGGAGGCGAGCAGTTCTTC. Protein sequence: CASSLLGLAGGEQFF. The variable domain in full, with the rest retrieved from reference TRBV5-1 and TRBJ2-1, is KAGVTQTPRYLIKTRGQQVTLSCSPISGHRSVSWYQQTPGQGLQFLFEYFSETQRNKGNFPGRFSGRQFSNSRSEMNVSTLELGDSALYLCASSLLGLAGGEQFFGPGTRLTVL.

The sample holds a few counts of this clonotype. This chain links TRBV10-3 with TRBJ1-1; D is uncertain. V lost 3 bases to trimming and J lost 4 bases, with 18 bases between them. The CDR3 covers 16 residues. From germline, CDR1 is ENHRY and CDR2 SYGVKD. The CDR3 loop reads CAISDPSRDRGTEAFF. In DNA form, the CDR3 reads TGTGCCATCAGTGACCCGAGCCGGGATCGCGGCACTGAAGCTTTCTTT.

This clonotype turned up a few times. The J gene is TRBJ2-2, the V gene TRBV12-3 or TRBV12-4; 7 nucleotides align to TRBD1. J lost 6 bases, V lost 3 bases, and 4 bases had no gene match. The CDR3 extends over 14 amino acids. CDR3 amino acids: CASSFYRGPGELFF. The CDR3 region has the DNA TGTGCCAGCAGTTTCTACAGGGGACCCGGGGAGCTGTTTTTT.

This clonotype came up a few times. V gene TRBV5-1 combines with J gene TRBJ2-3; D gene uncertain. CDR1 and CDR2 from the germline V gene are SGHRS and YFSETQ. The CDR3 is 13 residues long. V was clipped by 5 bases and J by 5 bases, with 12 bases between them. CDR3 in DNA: TGCGCCAGCAGAGTTTTGTGGGGAGATACGCAGTATTTT. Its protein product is CASRVLWGDTQYF.

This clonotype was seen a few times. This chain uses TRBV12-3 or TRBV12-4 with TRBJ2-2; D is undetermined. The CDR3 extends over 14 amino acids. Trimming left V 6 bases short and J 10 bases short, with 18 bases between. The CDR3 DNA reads TGTGCCAGCAGCCTGTACTCGACACCGGCGGAGCTGTTTTTT. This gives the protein CASSLYSTPAELFF.

The DNA for the CDR3 is TGTGCCAGCAGTTGGGTAGCGGGAGGGACCGGGGAGCTGTTTTTT. Translation gives CASSWVAGGTGELFF. The rearrangement uses TRBV27 and TRBJ2-2; TRBD2 matches 11 bases. The trim removed 4 bases at V and 5 bases at J, leaving 3 bases unmatched. Germline loops: CDR1 MNHEY, CDR2 SMNVEV (reference sequence). The CDR3 runs 15 residues.

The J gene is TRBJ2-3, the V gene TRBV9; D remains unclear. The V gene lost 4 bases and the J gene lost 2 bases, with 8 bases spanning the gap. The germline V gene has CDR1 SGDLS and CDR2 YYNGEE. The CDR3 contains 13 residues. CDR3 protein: CASSTRPTDTQYF. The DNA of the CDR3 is TGTGCCAGCAGCACGAGACCCACAGATACGCAGTATTTT.